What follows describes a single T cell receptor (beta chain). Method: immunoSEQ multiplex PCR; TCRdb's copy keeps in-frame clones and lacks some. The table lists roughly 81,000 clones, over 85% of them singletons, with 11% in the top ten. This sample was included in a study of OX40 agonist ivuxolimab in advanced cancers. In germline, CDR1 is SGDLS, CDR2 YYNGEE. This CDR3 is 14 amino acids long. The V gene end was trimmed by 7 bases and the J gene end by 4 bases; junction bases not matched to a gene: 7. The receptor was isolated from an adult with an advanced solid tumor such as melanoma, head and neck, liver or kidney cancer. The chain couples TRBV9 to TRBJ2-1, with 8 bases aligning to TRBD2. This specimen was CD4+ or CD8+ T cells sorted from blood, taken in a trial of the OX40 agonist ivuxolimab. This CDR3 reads CASQQAGEYNEQFF. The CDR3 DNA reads TGTGCCAGCCAGCAAGCGGGGGAGTACAATGAGCAGTTCTTC. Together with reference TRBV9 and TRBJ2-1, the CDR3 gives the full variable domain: DSGVTQTPKHLITATGQRVTLRCSPRSGDLSVYWYQQSLDQGLQFLIQYYNGEERAKGNILERFSAQQFPDLHSELNLSSLELGDSALYFCASQQAGEYNEQFFGPGTRLTVL.